This T cell receptor beta chain was profiled in a study of neoadjuvant nivolumab and ipilimumab in lung cancer. Study-level points and caveats: Only two of four nivolumab-treated tumors gained richness and clonality by surgery. Resected-tumor TCR richness correlated positively with pretherapy blood richness. TCR richness and clonality were higher in tumors than adjacent uninvolved lung. Only a small number of samples underwent TCR sequencing.

Repertoires were generated with immunoSEQ multiplex PCR, while TCRdb's copy carries only in-frame clones and drops some. The table lists fewer than 15,000 clones, 90% to 96% of them singletons. The CDR3 covers 15 residues. The germline V gene encodes CDR1 SGHRS and CDR2 YFSETQ. V was pared by 4 bases and J by 2 bases, with 6 bases of the junction left unmatched. With regard to this clone: The antigen is not known.

Specimen: peripheral blood, collected after neoadjuvant nivolumab, alone or with ipilimumab, at or shortly before surgery. The chain employs TRBV5-1 and TRBJ2-7; 10 bases are a match to TRBD1. This clonotype originated in an adult with non-small cell lung cancer. The CDR3 nucleotides read TGCGCCAGCAGCAGCGGACAGGGGGTGACCTACGAGCAGTACTTC. Translating it yields CASSSGQGVTYEQYF.